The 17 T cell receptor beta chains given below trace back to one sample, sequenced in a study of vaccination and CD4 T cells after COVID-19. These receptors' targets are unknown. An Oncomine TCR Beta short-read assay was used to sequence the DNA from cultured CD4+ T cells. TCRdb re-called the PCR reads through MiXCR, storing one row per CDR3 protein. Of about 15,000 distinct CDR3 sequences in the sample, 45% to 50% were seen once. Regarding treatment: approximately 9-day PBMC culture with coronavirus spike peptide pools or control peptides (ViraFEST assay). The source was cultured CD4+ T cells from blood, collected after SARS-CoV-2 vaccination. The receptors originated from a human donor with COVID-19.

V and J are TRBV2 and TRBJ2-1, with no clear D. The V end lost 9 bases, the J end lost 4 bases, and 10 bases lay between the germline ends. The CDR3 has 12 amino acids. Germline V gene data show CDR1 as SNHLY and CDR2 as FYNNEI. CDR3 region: CARGRFYNEQFF. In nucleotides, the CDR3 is TGTGCCAGGGGTAGATTTTACAATGAGCAGTTCTTC.

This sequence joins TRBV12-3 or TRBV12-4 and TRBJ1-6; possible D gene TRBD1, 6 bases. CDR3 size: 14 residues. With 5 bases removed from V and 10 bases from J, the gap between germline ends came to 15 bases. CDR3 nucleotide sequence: TGTGCCAGCAGTGGTCTCCTTGGGGGCTCACCCCTCCACTTT. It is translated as CASSGLLGGSPLHF.

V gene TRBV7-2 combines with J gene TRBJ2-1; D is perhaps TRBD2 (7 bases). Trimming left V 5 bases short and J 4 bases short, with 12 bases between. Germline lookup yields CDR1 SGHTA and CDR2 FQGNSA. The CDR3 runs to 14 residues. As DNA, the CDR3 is TGTGCCAGCAGCGTAAAGGGGGGGTACAATGAGCAGTTCTTC. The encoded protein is CASSVKGGYNEQFF.

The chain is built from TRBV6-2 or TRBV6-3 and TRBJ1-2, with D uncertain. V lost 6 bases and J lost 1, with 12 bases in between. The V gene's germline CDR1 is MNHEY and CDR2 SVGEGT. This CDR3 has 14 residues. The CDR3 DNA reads TGTGCCAGCAGATACAGCCTCCTTAACTATGGCTACACCTTC. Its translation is CASRYSLLNYGYTF.

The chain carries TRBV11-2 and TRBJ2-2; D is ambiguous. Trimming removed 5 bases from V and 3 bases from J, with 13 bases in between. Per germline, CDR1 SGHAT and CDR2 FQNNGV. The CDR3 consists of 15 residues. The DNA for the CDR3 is TGTGCCAGCAGCCAAGTTTTAGGCGACACCGGGGAGCTGTTTTTT. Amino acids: CASSQVLGDTGELFF.

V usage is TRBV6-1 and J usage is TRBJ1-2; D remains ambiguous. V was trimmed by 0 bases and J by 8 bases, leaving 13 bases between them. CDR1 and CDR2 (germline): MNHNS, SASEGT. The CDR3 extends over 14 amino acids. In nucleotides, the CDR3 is TGTGCCAGCAGTGAAGCGCTTCAAGGGAGAGGCTACACCTTC. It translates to CASSEALQGRGYTF.

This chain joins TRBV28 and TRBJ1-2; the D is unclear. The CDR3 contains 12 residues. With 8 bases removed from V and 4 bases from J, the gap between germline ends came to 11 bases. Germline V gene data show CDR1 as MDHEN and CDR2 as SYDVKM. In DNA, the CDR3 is TGTGCCAGCGGGCGGGCAGGCTATGGCTACACCTTC. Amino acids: CASGRAGYGYTF.

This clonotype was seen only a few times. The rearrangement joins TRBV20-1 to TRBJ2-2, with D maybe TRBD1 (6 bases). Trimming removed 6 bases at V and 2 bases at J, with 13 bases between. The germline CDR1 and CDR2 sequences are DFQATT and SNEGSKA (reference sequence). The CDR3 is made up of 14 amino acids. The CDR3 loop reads CSAPGQSNTGELFF. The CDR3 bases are TGCAGTGCCCCAGGACAGAGCAACACCGGGGAGCTGTTTTTT.

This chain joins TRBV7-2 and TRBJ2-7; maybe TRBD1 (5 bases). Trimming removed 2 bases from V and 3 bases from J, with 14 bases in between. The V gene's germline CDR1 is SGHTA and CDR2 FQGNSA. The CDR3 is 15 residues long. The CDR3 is CASSLSPGDSYEQYF. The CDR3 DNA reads TGTGCCAGCAGCTTATCCCCCGGCGACAGCTACGAGCAGTACTTC.

The CDR3 protein is CASSSNLGRANTEAFF. The CDR3 region has the DNA TGTGCCAGCAGTTCAAATCTCGGGAGGGCGAACACTGAAGCTTTCTTT. The chain carries TRBV6-5 and TRBJ1-1, with unresolved D. Trimming shortened V by 4 bases and J by 1 base, and 16 bases separated the two germline ends. In germline, CDR1 is MNHEY, CDR2 SVGAGI. CDR3 length equals 16 residues.

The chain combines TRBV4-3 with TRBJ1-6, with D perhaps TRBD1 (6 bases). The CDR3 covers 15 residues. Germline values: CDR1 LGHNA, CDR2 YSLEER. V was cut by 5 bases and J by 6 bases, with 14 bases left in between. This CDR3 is CASSSTGSANSPLHF. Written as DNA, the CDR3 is TGCGCCAGCAGCTCTACAGGGTCGGCTAATTCACCCCTCCACTTT.

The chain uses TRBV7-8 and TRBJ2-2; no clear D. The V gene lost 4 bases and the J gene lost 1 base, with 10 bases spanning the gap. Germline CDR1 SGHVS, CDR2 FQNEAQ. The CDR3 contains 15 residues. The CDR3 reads CASSSRAVNTGELFF. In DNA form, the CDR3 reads TGTGCCAGCAGCTCCCGGGCCGTGAACACCGGGGAGCTGTTTTTT. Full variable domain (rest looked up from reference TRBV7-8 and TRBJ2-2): GAGVSQSPRYKVAKRGQDVALRCDPISGHVSLFWYQQALGQGPEFLTYFQNEAQLDKSGLPSDRFFAERPEGSVSTLKIQRTQQEDSAVYLCASSSRAVNTGELFFGEGSRLTVL.

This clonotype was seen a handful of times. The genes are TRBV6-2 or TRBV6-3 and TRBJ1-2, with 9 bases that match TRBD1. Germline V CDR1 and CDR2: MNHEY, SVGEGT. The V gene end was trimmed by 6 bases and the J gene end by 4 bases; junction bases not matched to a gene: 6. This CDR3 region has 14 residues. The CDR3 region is CASRAGQGAYGYTF. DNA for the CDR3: TGTGCCAGCAGAGCGGGACAGGGTGCCTATGGCTACACCTTC.

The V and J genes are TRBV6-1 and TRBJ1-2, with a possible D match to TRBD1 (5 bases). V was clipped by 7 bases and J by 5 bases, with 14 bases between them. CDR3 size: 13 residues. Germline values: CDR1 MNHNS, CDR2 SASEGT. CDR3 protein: CASKMGGPYGYTF. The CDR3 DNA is TGTGCCAGCAAAATGGGGGGACCGTATGGCTACACCTTC.

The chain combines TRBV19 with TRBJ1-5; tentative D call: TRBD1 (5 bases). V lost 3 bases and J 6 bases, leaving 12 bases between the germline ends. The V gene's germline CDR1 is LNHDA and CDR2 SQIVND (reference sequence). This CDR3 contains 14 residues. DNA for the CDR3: TGTGCCAGTAGTATTAGGACGGGGGGTCAGCCCCAGCATTTT. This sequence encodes CASSIRTGGQPQHF.

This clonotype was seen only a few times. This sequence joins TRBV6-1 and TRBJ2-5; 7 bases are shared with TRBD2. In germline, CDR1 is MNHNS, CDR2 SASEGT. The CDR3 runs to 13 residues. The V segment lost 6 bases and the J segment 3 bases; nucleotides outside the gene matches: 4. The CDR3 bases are TGTGCCAGCAGCCCCGGGAGGAAAGAGACCCAGTACTTC. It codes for CASSPGRKETQYF.

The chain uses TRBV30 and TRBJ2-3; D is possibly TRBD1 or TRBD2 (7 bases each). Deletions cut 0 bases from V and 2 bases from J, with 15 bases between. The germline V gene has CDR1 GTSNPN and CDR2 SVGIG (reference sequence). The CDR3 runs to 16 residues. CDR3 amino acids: CAWSVGGGGPTDTQYF. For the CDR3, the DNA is TGTGCCTGGAGTGTAGGGGGCGGGGGACCCACAGATACGCAGTATTTT.